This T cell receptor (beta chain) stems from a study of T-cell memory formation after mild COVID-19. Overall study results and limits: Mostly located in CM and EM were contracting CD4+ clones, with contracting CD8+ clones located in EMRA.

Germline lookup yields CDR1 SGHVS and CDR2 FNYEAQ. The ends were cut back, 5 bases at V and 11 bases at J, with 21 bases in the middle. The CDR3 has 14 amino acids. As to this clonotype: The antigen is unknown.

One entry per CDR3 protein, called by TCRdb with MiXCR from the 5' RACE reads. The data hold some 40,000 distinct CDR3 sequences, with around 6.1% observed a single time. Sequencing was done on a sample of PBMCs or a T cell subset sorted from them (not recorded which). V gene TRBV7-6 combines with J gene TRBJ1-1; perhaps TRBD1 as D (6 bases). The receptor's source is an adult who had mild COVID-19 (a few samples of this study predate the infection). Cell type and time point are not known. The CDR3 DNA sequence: TGTGCCAGCAGCCCCCGAACGCAGGGGACTCTGGCTTTCTTT. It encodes CASSPRTQGTLAFF.